The 27 T cell receptor beta chains given below trace back to one sample, sequenced in a study of blood T cells in healthy people across ages. It was with a sample-barcoded 5' primer and a J-beta primer mix that a second PCR of about 6 to 12 cycles was run. Via MiXCR, TCRdb re-called the 5' RACE reads, giving one row per CDR3 protein. The sample contains about 780,000 distinct CDR3 sequences, 35% to 60% of which appear only once. Sequenced sample: blood. These receptors were taken from a man older than 75 in good health.

This clonotype occurred a few times. The chain recombines TRBV12-3 or TRBV12-4 with TRBJ2-3, with D perhaps TRBD1 (5 bases). V dropped 0 bases and J dropped 4 bases, with 14 bases sitting between them. This CDR3 comprises 16 residues. The CDR3 DNA is TGTGCCAGCAGTTTAGCCCTAGGGGTTAGGTCAGATACGCAGTATTTT. Translating it yields CASSLALGVRSDTQYF.

In this sample, this clonotype turned up a few times. This sequence joins TRBV7-2 and TRBJ2-1, with 13 bases that match TRBD2. After removal of 6 bases from V and 1 base from J, the junction contained 9 bases not matched to a gene. Germline CDR1 and CDR2: SGHTA and FQGNSA. The CDR3 contains 18 residues. The CDR3 coding sequence is TGTGCCAGCAGTTTTAGGACTAGCGGGAGTAGGTCCTACAATGAGCAGTTCTTC. Its translation is CASSFRTSGSRSYNEQFF.

V and J are TRBV7-2 and TRBJ2-5; D tentatively reads TRBD1 or TRBD2 (6 bases each). The CDR3 extends over 15 amino acids. Looked up from germline, CDR1 is SGHTA and CDR2 is FQGNSA. Trimming stripped 4 bases from V and 4 bases from J, with 16 bases between. The DNA of the CDR3 is TGTGCCAGCAGCTCGAACTCCGGGGGCTTAGAGACCCAGTACTTC. Translation gives CASSSNSGGLETQYF.

The chain has TRBV2 and TRBJ2-2, with 7 bases aligning to TRBD1. V shed 1 base and J 4 bases; nucleotides not matched to a gene: 3. This CDR3 has 15 residues. CDR1 is SNHLY, CDR2 FYNNEI, per germline. CDR3: CASSEEGAGTGELFF. CDR3 nucleotides: TGTGCCAGCAGTGAAGAGGGGGCAGGCACCGGGGAGCTGTTTTTT.

This clonotype was counted only a few times. The genes are TRBV7-3 and TRBJ2-5; 8 positions agree with TRBD1. V lost 5 bases and J lost 3; bases outside the gene matches: 5. There are 14 residues in the CDR3. Germline CDR1 reads SGHTA; CDR2 reads FQGTGA. In nucleotides, the CDR3 is TGTGCCAGCAGCAAGACAGGGGCGGAAGAGACCCAGTACTTC. Protein: CASSKTGAEETQYF.

V gene TRBV25-1 combines with J gene TRBJ2-3; the match to TRBD1 covers 11 bases. The germline V gene has CDR1 MGHDK and CDR2 SYGVNS. With V trimmed by 5 bases and J by 4 bases, 8 bases remained unmatched. The CDR3 runs 16 residues. CDR3 residues: CASSRGQGVVADTQYF. CDR3 bases: TGTGCCAGCAGTAGGGGACAGGGGGTTGTTGCAGATACGCAGTATTTT.

The chain combines TRBV9 with TRBJ2-3; 8 bases line up with TRBD2. The V gene's germline CDR1 is SGDLS and CDR2 YYNGEE. CDR3 length: 16 amino acids. After removal of 2 bases from V and 0 bases from J, the junction contained 5 bases not matched to a gene. The CDR3 loop is CASSVTSSGSTDTQYF. CDR3 nucleotides: TGTGCCAGCAGCGTGACCTCTAGCGGGAGCACAGATACGCAGTATTTT.

This clonotype came up a few times. This could be a read error, since a much larger clone is one nucleotide away. The J gene is TRBJ2-5, the V gene TRBV29-1, with 12 bases fitting TRBD2. The germline V gene encodes CDR1 SQVTM and CDR2 ANQGSEA. Trimming at V came to 7 bases and at J to 11 bases, leaving 14 bases not matched to a gene. The CDR3 is made up of 14 amino acids. In DNA, the CDR3 is TGCAGCGCCCCACTAGCGGGAGGTGGGCATGAGCAGTACTTC. Its translation: CSAPLAGGGHEQYF.

This clonotype appeared a single time. The chain joins TRBV9 to TRBJ2-3, with D perhaps being TRBD1 or TRBD2 (5 bases each). V gave up 2 bases and J gave up 2 bases, with 15 bases separating them. The CDR3 extends over 16 amino acids. Germline-derived CDR1 and CDR2 are SGDLS and YYNGEE. In DNA form, the CDR3 reads TGTGCCAGCAGCGTGCATGGGGCGAGGGTCACAGATACGCAGTATTTT. Protein product: CASSVHGARVTDTQYF.

The CDR3 sequence is CASRQGGGPSANEKLFF. CDR3 bases: TGTGCCAGCAGGCAAGGCGGGGGGCCCTCCGCTAATGAAAAACTGTTTTTT. The chain has TRBV11-2 and TRBJ1-4, with a weak D call TRBD1 (6 bases). CDR3 length: 17 residues. The germline V gene has CDR1 SGHAT and CDR2 FQNNGV. Trimming removed 6 bases at V and 3 bases at J, with 20 bases between.

The chain has TRBV5-6 and TRBJ2-5; D perhaps matches TRBD2 (6 bases). CDR1 is SGHDT and CDR2 is YYEEEE in the germline V gene. The CDR3 runs 14 residues. V gave up 2 bases and J gave up 2 bases, with 10 bases separating them. The CDR3 DNA follows: TGTGCCAGCAGCTTCGTAGCGGAGCAAGAGACCCAGTACTTC. Translation gives CASSFVAEQETQYF.

This clonotype was observed a handful of times. The chain uses TRBV27 and TRBJ2-2; D might be TRBD1 or TRBD2, each matching 5 bases. The CDR3 totals 15 residues. Trimming cost V 6 bases and J 7 bases, with 18 bases left between them. Germline V lookup: CDR1 MNHEY, CDR2 SMNVEV (reference sequence). In DNA form, the CDR3 reads TGTGCCAGCAGCCTTAAGGGGAGTTACTTCGGGGAGCTGTTTTTT. It encodes CASSLKGSYFGELFF.

The V call is TRBV7-9, the J call TRBJ2-1, with a tentative D call TRBD1 (6 bases). V lost 8 bases and J 5 bases, leaving 10 bases between the germline ends. The CDR3 is made up of 12 amino acids. Germline-derived CDR1 and CDR2 are SEHNR and FQNEAQ (reference sequence). CDR3 sequence reads: CASRRQDNEQFF. The CDR3 DNA sequence: TGTGCCAGCCGCAGACAGGACAATGAGCAGTTCTTC.

This chain connects TRBV27 to TRBJ1-2; TRBD1 aligns across 7 bases. The CDR3 is made up of 14 amino acids. Germline trimming cut 5 bases from V and 5 bases from J; bases unmatched to any gene: 8. CDR1 and CDR2 from the germline V gene are MNHEY and SMNVEV (reference sequence). This CDR3 reads CASSSTPGQYGYTF. In DNA form, the CDR3 reads TGTGCCAGCAGTAGCACTCCGGGACAGTATGGCTACACCTTC.

The rearrangement uses TRBV20-1 and TRBJ2-7; 8 positions match TRBD2. Per germline, CDR1 DFQATT and CDR2 SNEGSKA (reference sequence). After removal of 0 bases from V and 7 bases from J, the junction contained 17 bases not matched to a gene. The CDR3 has 17 residues. In nucleotides, the CDR3 is TGCAGTGCTAGAGATCCGGCCGGGAGGGGCTCGGCGGAAGAGCAGTACTTC. Amino acids: CSARDPAGRGSAEEQYF.

The chain carries TRBV5-1 and TRBJ2-5, with 12 positions matching TRBD2. With V trimmed by 1 base and J by 11 bases, 9 bases remained unmatched. CDR3 length equals 15 residues. CDR1 and CDR2 from the germline V gene are SGHRS and YFSETQ. The CDR3 coding sequence is TGCGCCAGCAGCTTGATGCTAGCGGGAGGGGATGAGCAGTACTTC. This codes for CASSLMLAGGDEQYF.

The chain has TRBV20-1 and TRBJ1-5, with 7 bases matching TRBD1. V shed 3 bases and J 6 bases; nucleotides not matched to a gene: 8. Germline CDR1 reads DFQATT; CDR2 reads SNEGSKA (reference sequence). CDR3 size: 14 residues. DNA of the CDR3: TGCAGTGCTAGCGCACAGGGGTCGAGTCAGCCCCAGCATTTT. Protein sequence: CSASAQGSSQPQHF.

This clonotype was observed at least ten times. The chain recombines TRBV12-3 or TRBV12-4 with TRBJ2-5, with 9 nucleotides matching TRBD1. This CDR3 contains 12 residues. With 10 bases clipped from V and 5 bases from J, the junction kept 5 bases outside the gene matches. The CDR3 region is CATYGQGETQYF. In nucleotides, the CDR3 is TGTGCCACCTACGGACAGGGGGAGACCCAGTACTTC.

The V gene is TRBV12-3 or TRBV12-4, the J gene TRBJ2-7, with TRBD2 as a possible D gene (6 bases). The J call is doubtful: the DNA matches TRBJ2-5 better. The CDR3 is 14 amino acids. CDR3 amino acids: CASSFPGVGETQYF. CDR3 DNA: TGTGCCAGCAGTTTCCCGGGAGTGGGGGAGACCCAGTACTTC.

The sample holds many counts of this clonotype. V is TRBV7-6 and J is TRBJ1-1; D unresolved. The V and J ends lost 1 base and 0 bases respectively, with 6 bases between them. The CDR3 consists of 14 residues. Per germline, CDR1 SGHVS and CDR2 FNYEAQ. CDR3 sequence: CASSLDRLNTEAFF. For the CDR3, the DNA is TGTGCCAGCAGCTTAGACAGATTGAACACTGAAGCTTTCTTT. The variable domain in full, with the rest retrieved from reference TRBV7-6 and TRBJ1-1, is GAGVSQSPRYKVTKRGQDVALRCDPISGHVSLYWYRQALGQGPEFLTYFNYEAQQDKSGLPNDRFSAERPEGSISTLTIQRTEQRDSAMYRCASSLDRLNTEAFFGQGTRLTVV.

The table lists this clonotype with a few counts. The V and J genes are TRBV6-6 and TRBJ1-1; 7 bases are shared with TRBD1. Trimming took 6 bases from V and 1 from J; bases not matched to a gene: 5. Germline CDR1 is MNHNY and CDR2 is SVGAGI (reference sequence). There are 14 residues in the CDR3. The CDR3 protein is CASRPWTGNTEAFF. The CDR3, as DNA: TGTGCCAGCAGACCCTGGACAGGGAACACTGAAGCTTTCTTT.

This clonotype was seen a single time. The V and J genes are TRBV28 and TRBJ2-5, with 10 positions matching TRBD1. Germline values: CDR1 MDHEN, CDR2 SYDVKM. The CDR3 covers 16 residues. Germline trimming cut 9 bases from V and 1 base from J; bases unmatched to any gene: 11. Here the CDR3 reads CASNPSGQGVQETQYF. CDR3 DNA sequence: TGTGCCAGTAATCCCTCTGGACAGGGGGTCCAAGAGACCCAGTACTTC.

This clonotype was seen a few times. The CDR3 DNA is TGTGCCAGCAGTTTTGGGACAGGGGTAAAAAATGAGCAGTTCTTC. It yields the protein CASSFGTGVKNEQFF. The chain joins TRBV27 to TRBJ2-1, with 10 bases fitting TRBD1. Germline CDR1 is MNHEY and CDR2 is SMNVEV (reference sequence). V lost 3 bases to trimming and J lost 7 bases; unmatched junction nucleotides: 6. The CDR3 consists of 15 residues.

The rearrangement uses TRBV6-6 and TRBJ2-5; D assignment may be TRBD1 or TRBD2 (6 bases each). CDR1 is MNHNY and CDR2 is SVGAGI in the germline V gene (reference sequence). There are 14 residues in the CDR3. Trimming cost V 6 bases and J 2 bases, with 13 bases left between them. The CDR3 DNA follows: TGTGCCAGCAGCCAAGGGGGGAGGCAAGAGACCCAGTACTTC. Translation gives CASSQGGRQETQYF.

For this clonotype: Germline and junction disagree at one end, which may indicate a read error. The chain carries TRBV5-6 and TRBJ2-6; 7 nucleotides line up with TRBD1. The CDR3 has 18 amino acids. Germline V gene lookup returns CDR1 SGHDT and CDR2 YYEEEE. CDR3 amino acids: CASSDQDRIRSGTNVLTF. The CDR3 DNA sequence: TGTGCCAGCAGCGACCAGGACAGGATTCGCTCTGGGACCAATGTCCTGACTTTC. Variable domain in full (rest from reference TRBV5-6 and TRBJ2-6): DAGVTQSPTHLIKTRGQQVTLRCSPKSGHDTVSWYQQALGQGPQFIFQYYEEEERQRGNFPDRFSGHQFPNYSSELNVNALLLGDSALYLCASSDQDRIRSGTNVLTFGAGSRLTVL.

This chain joins TRBV27 and TRBJ2-5; TRBD2 agrees at 12 bases. The CDR3 has 16 amino acids. V was clipped by 2 bases and J by 6 bases; unmatched bases: 7. Germline CDR1 is MNHEY and CDR2 is SMNVEV (reference sequence). The CDR3 reads CASSLTLAGGPQTQYF. Here the CDR3 DNA reads TGTGCCAGCAGTTTAACCCTAGCGGGAGGGCCTCAGACCCAGTACTTC.

This sequence joins TRBV4-2 and TRBJ1-2; 7 bases are a match to TRBD1. Germline CDR1 LGHNA, CDR2 YNFKEQ. V shed 4 bases and J 8 bases; nucleotides not matched to a gene: 1. The CDR3 spans 11 residues. CDR3 residues: CASSLQGGYTF. CDR3 in DNA: TGTGCCAGCAGCCTACAGGGGGGCTACACCTTC.